This T cell receptor (beta chain) was captured by sequencing in a study of technical replicates of blood from four donors listed by TCRdb under 2017. About this clone itself: Its cognate antigen has yet to be identified. Nothing much larger sits one base from this clone, and base qualities are not available.

In the germline V gene (reference sequence), CDR1 corresponds to MNHNY and CDR2 to SVGAGI. The trim is 6 bases for V and 0 bases for J, with a gap of 12 bases between the germline ends. Measured from the cysteine to the phenylalanine, the CDR3 is 15 residues long. This entry keeps only the CDR3 DNA: 45 bases, framed from base 1. Receptor amplification or capture employed the immunoSEQ multiplex PCR assay. The table comes from immuneACCESS by way of TCRdb, which keeps in-frame sequences with V and J called. Part of the clones is missing from these tables; in studies checked, under half for an unresolved V gene and the rest for unknown reasons. For this sample the table gives about 71,000 clones, of which 88% were detected only once. The ten largest clones take up approximately 4.4% of the sample.

Sequenced material: PBMCs. The chain was built from TRBV6-6 and TRBJ1-3; the D gene is perhaps TRBD1, on 5 matching bases. This clonotype originated in a human donor in good health. Some clones in this sample may be carry-over from other donors' samples. In nucleotide form, the sequence is TGTGCCAGCAGCTCCTACGGGGGCTCTGGAAACACCATATATTTT. Translated, this is CASSSYGGSGNTIYF.